These 23 T cell receptor beta chains were all obtained from the same sample, sequenced in a study of shared clonotypes between healthy human individuals. Assay used: immunoSEQ multiplex PCR; TCRdb lists only in-frame clones, some missing. The repertoire holds about 750,000 clones, almost 95% seen once, with less than 25% in the top ten. CD45RO-negative, CCR7-selected cells formed the naive CD8 fraction, which excluded terminally differentiated effector memory CD45RA+ cells. Sequenced: naive CD8+ T cells sorted from blood. These receptors were collected from a young man in good health.

The V call is TRBV5-1, the J call TRBJ2-2, with D uncertain. CDR3 size: 13 residues. Per germline, CDR1 SGHRS and CDR2 YFSETQ. V lost 3 bases, J lost 6 bases, and 9 bases lay in between. The CDR3 loop reads CASSWDKAGELFF. DNA of the CDR3: TGCGCCAGCAGCTGGGATAAGGCCGGGGAGCTGTTTTTT.

This rearrangement joins TRBV27 to TRBJ1-5; D is uncertain. The CDR3 is 12 amino acids. Germline values: CDR1 MNHEY, CDR2 SMNVEV (reference sequence). CDR3 in amino acids: CATPVGNQPQHF. The CDR3 nucleotides read TGTGCTACCCCGGTGGGCAATCAGCCCCAGCATTTT.

V and J are TRBV11-3 and TRBJ2-3, with a tentative D call TRBD2 (6 bases). This CDR3 is built from 17 residues. V was pared by 6 bases and J by 2 bases, with 21 bases between. Germline V lookup: CDR1 SGHNT, CDR2 YENEEA. CDR3 sequence: CASSLRSPGGNTDTQYF. The CDR3 DNA follows: TGTGCCAGCAGTCTTCGCTCTCCGGGCGGGAACACAGATACGCAGTATTTT.

The chain links TRBV5-1 to TRBJ1-2, with 8 nucleotides matching TRBD1. The germline gives CDR1 SGHRS, CDR2 YFSETQ. The CDR3 loop spans 13 amino acids. J was trimmed by 8 bases and V by 5 bases; bases with no gene match: 8. Here the CDR3 DNA reads TGCGCCAGCAGACTTCTACAGGGGGAGGGCTACACCTTC. This translates into CASRLLQGEGYTF.

The rearrangement joins TRBV7-9 to TRBJ1-2, with no clear D. Germline V gene sequence: CDR1 SEHNR, CDR2 FQNEAQ (reference sequence). CDR3 size: 17 residues. The germline V and J ends were trimmed by 6 bases and 5 bases, with 25 bases remaining between them. The CDR3 nucleotides are TGTGCCAGCAGTTTGACGGAGAGTTTCCTTCCGTATTATGGCTACACCTTC. Translating it yields CASSLTESFLPYYGYTF.

V and J are TRBV7-9 and TRBJ2-1, with D hard to call. CDR3 length equals 12 residues. With 8 bases removed from V and 6 bases from J, the gap between germline ends came to 11 bases. The V gene's germline CDR1 is SEHNR and CDR2 FQNEAQ (reference sequence). The CDR3 loop reads CASGISFNEQFF. CDR3 nucleotides: TGTGCCAGCGGGATTTCATTCAATGAGCAGTTCTTC.

This rearrangement joins TRBV27 to TRBJ2-7; TRBD1 might be the D (6 bases). CDR1 is MNHEY and CDR2 is SMNVEV in the germline V gene (reference sequence). The CDR3 contains 14 residues. Between the trimmed V and J ends, which lost 7 bases and 3 bases, there was a span of 16 bases. For the CDR3, the DNA is TGTGCCAGCATGATATTAGGGGGTAACTACGAGCAGTACTTC. Amino acids: CASMILGGNYEQYF.

This rearrangement joins TRBV6-5 to TRBJ2-3, with D tentatively TRBD2 (6 bases). The CDR3 runs 16 residues. Germline assignment: CDR1 MNHEY and CDR2 SVGAGI. V lost 2 bases, J lost 0 bases, and 12 bases lay in between. CDR3 DNA: TGTGCCAGCAGTTACCGGGGGAGCCCTAGCACAGATACGCAGTATTTT. Encoded protein: CASSYRGSPSTDTQYF.

V and J are TRBV9 and TRBJ2-4, with 8 bases lining up with TRBD1. This CDR3 is built from 17 residues. Germline V lookup: CDR1 SGDLS, CDR2 YYNGEE. Trimming removed 3 bases from V and 3 bases from J; junction bases left unmatched: 11. In DNA, the CDR3 is TGTGCCAGCAGCGGAGGCCTGGGACAGGAAAACAAAAACATTCAGTACTTC. The encoded protein is CASSGGLGQENKNIQYF. Combining the CDR3 with reference TRBV9 and TRBJ2-4 gives the whole variable domain DSGVTQTPKHLITATGQRVTLRCSPRSGDLSVYWYQQSLDQGLQFLIQYYNGEERAKGNILERFSAQQFPDLHSELNLSSLELGDSALYFCASSGGLGQENKNIQYFGAGTRLSVL.

The CDR3 coding sequence is TGCGCCAGCAGCCAAGAGTTTTCCATGAGCGGGGCAGATACGCAGTATTTT. Translated: CASSQEFSMSGADTQYF. This chain joins TRBV4-1 and TRBJ2-3, with 7 bases lining up with TRBD2. CDR1 and CDR2 from the germline V gene are MGHRA and YSYEKL. The CDR3 is 17 amino acids. V gave up 0 bases and J gave up 4 bases; unmatched junction bases: 10.

The chain employs TRBV7-9 and TRBJ2-7; D is unclear. Deletions cut 3 bases from V and 6 bases from J, with 18 bases between. CDR3 length: 15 residues. Germline V gene data show CDR1 as SEHNR and CDR2 as FQNEAQ (reference sequence). Here the CDR3 reads CASSFDLGGVREQYF. The CDR3 DNA is TGTGCCAGCAGCTTTGATCTGGGTGGGGTGCGCGAGCAGTACTTC.

The chain has TRBV4-3 and TRBJ2-1; 8 bases align to TRBD2. J gave up 6 bases and V 0 bases, and 16 bases lay outside the gene matches. CDR3 length equals 19 residues. Germline-derived CDR1 and CDR2 are LGHNA and YSLEER. The CDR3 nucleotides read TGCGCCAGCAGCCAAGAACGAAGCGGGAGAATTGTGGATGGCAATGAGCAGTTCTTC. Its protein product is CASSQERSGRIVDGNEQFF.

V usage is TRBV19 and J usage is TRBJ2-7; 14 nucleotides align to TRBD2. CDR1 and CDR2 from the germline V gene are LNHDA and SQIVND (reference sequence). Trimming took 5 bases from V and 5 from J; bases not matched to a gene: 5. The length of the CDR3 is 15 residues. As DNA, the CDR3 is TGTGCCAGTAGTCCGGGACTAGCGGGAGCCCACGAGCAGTACTTC. Its protein is CASSPGLAGAHEQYF.

The table lists this clone with many counts. This rearrangement joins TRBV7-9 to TRBJ2-1; TRBD2 might be the D (6 bases). The germline V gene encodes CDR1 SEHNR and CDR2 FQNEAQ (reference sequence). The V end was cut by 5 bases, the J end by 7 bases, with 9 bases between. CDR3 length equals 12 residues. The chain's CDR3 is CASSHGLNEQFF. CDR3 in DNA: TGTGCCAGCAGCCACGGACTAAATGAGCAGTTCTTC.

About this clone itself: The same CDR3 can be traced to other DNA sequences in this sample. V is TRBV7-9 and J is TRBJ2-7; tentative D call: TRBD2 (5 bases). The V and J ends lost 5 bases and 0 bases respectively, with 8 bases between them. Per the germline V gene, CDR1 is SEHNR and CDR2 is FQNEAQ (reference sequence). The CDR3 length is 13 residues. The chain's CDR3 is CASSPGISYEQYF. The CDR3 DNA reads TGTGCCAGCAGCCCCGGGATCTCCTACGAGCAGTACTTC.

A word on this clone: One end of the junction varies from germline; a read error may be responsible. CDR3 in DNA: TGTGCTAGCAGCTTAGAGCCCCGGGGCCAGGAGACCCAGTACTTC. It codes for CASSLEPRGQETQYF. The chain employs TRBV7-7 and TRBJ2-5, with D perhaps assigned TRBD1 or TRBD2 (5 bases each). This CDR3 is built from 15 residues. Germline CDR1 SSHAT, CDR2 FNYEAQ (reference sequence). Based on the CDR3 plus reference TRBV7-7 and TRBJ2-5, the full variable domain is GAGVSQSPRYKVTKRGQDVTLRCDPISSHATLYWYQQALGQGPEFLTYFNYEAQPDKSGLPSDRFSAERPEGSISTLTIQRTEQRDSAMYRCASSLEPRGQETQYFGPGTRLLVL.

CDR3 coding DNA: TGTGCCAGCAGTTATAAGGGTTGGATCTATGGCTACACCTTC. Residues: CASSYKGWIYGYTF. The rearrangement uses TRBV6-5 and TRBJ1-2; no definite D call. CDR3 length: 14 amino acids. V lost 3 bases to trimming and J lost 4 bases, with 12 bases between them. From germline, CDR1 is MNHEY and CDR2 SVGAGI.

The chain uses TRBV7-2 and TRBJ2-7, with D uncertain. This CDR3 has 12 residues. The V and J ends lost 5 bases and 7 bases respectively, with 12 bases between them. Germline-derived CDR1 and CDR2 are SGHTA and FQGNSA. CDR3 bases: TGTGCCAGCAGCCCCTTTAGTGGGGAGCAGTACTTC. Translating gives CASSPFSGEQYF.

This chain links TRBV29-1 with TRBJ2-1; D is unclear. CDR1 SQVTM and CDR2 ANQGSEA come from the germline V gene. The CDR3 consists of 13 residues. The V end lost 3 bases, the J end lost 5 bases, and 11 bases lay between the germline ends. CDR3 DNA: TGCAGCGTTGACATCCAAGCCAACAATGAGCAGTTCTTC. Amino acid sequence: CSVDIQANNEQFF.

The chain employs TRBV29-1 and TRBJ2-1, with unresolved D. The CDR3 runs to 13 residues. Looked up from germline, CDR1 is SQVTM and CDR2 is ANQGSEA. V was pared by 1 base and J by 15 bases, with 19 bases between. The CDR3 spells CSVEVGSSESPFF. CDR3 coding DNA: TGCAGCGTTGAAGTCGGGTCTAGTGAATCGCCGTTCTTC.

The rearrangement links TRBV11-3 to TRBJ2-1; 9 bases align to TRBD1. Germline trimming cut 1 base from V and 8 bases from J; bases unmatched to any gene: 3. The germline V gene has CDR1 SGHNT and CDR2 YENEEA. The CDR3 covers 14 residues. Here the CDR3 DNA reads TGTGCCAGCAGCTTAGGGACAGGGGCCCATGAGCAGTTCTTC. It encodes CASSLGTGAHEQFF.

Written as DNA, the CDR3 is TGTGCCAGCAGCGGAGCGGGAGTTAGGACAGATACGCAGTATTTT. Protein product: CASSGAGVRTDTQYF. J is TRBJ2-3 and V is TRBV5-6; 8 bases fit TRBD2. With V trimmed by 4 bases and J by 3 bases, 7 bases remained unmatched. The CDR3 extends over 15 amino acids. CDR1 and CDR2 from the germline V gene are SGHDT and YYEEEE.

The chain is built from TRBV10-1 and TRBJ2-1; 9 bases map to TRBD1. V lost 1 base to trimming and J lost 7 bases; unmatched junction nucleotides: 11. CDR1 is WNHNN, CDR2 SYGVQD, per germline (reference sequence). The CDR3 totals 17 residues. In DNA, the CDR3 is TGCGCCAGCAGTGAGTGGGGGCCGGGACAGGGCGCAAATGAGCAGTTCTTC. Protein product: CASSEWGPGQGANEQFF.